This TCR beta chain emerged from a study of T cell responses to AZD1222 COVID-19 vaccine. Study results and limitations: Spike was spanned by vaccine-associated CD4 TCRs, with dominance at 160-218 and 743-854. Spike-specific TCR breadth and depth went up after people got two AZD1222 doses. Every sample of the repertoires postdated the peak T cell response.

Sequenced by immunoSEQ multiplex PCR; TCRdb stores in-frame clones only, minus some. This table has more than 80,000 clones, 91% appearing once. About this clone: Its antigen is not known.

This CDR3 contains 16 residues. Trimming cost V 3 bases and J 9 bases; bases outside gene matches: 9. Germline V gives CDR1 MNHEY, CDR2 SVGAGI. This TCR was recovered from an adult who received the AZD1222 COVID-19 vaccine. The chain is built from TRBV6-5 and TRBJ2-1, with 12 nucleotides matching TRBD1. The sample consisted of peripheral blood, taken 28 days after the second AZD1222 dose. The CDR3 bases are TGTGCCAGCAGTTATCGAGGGACAGGGGGCCAGAGTGAGCAGTTCTTC. Its translation: CASSYRGTGGQSEQFF.